A selection of T cell receptor beta chains follows, all from one sample in a study of T cells in narcolepsy. Clones were read by immunoSEQ multiplex PCR, and TCRdb kept only the in-frame ones, dropping some. Of about 22,000 clones in the sample, approximately 82% were seen once. The sequenced material came from memory (CD45RA-) CD4+ T cells from blood. These receptors were collected from a human donor in good health. Both conserved end residues are part of each CDR3. A D gene is named only where the DNA matches it firmly. Clone size appears in some rows only: once, few, many, or a class for an expanded clone.

TGTGCCAGCAGCCCTGAGGCAGCGAACACTGAAGCTTTCTTT,CASSPEAANTEAFF,TRBV11-3,TRBJ1-1,.,.
TGCGCCAGCAGCTGGGACACTAGCTCCTACGAGCAGTACTTC,CASSWDTSSYEQYF,TRBV5-1,TRBJ2-7,.,.
TGTGCCAGCAGCCCCCCCGGGGTGAACACTGAAGCTTTCTTT,CASSPPGVNTEAFF,TRBV4-2,TRBJ1-1,few,.
TGTGCCAGCAGTGCCTTAGCGGGGGGAGTCGGCAAAAACATTCAGTACTTC,CASSALAGGVGKNIQYF,TRBV2,TRBJ2-4,few,TRBD2
TGTGCCAGCAGCCTTCTTAGCGGGGGGTTCACAGATACGCAGTATTTT,CASSLLSGGFTDTQYF,TRBV11-2,TRBJ2-3,.,TRBD2
TGTGCCAGCAGTGACACAGGGTCGGGTTCACCCCTCCACTTT,CASSDTGSGSPLHF,TRBV6-1,TRBJ1-6,.,.
TGTGCCACCAGCAGAGAAGGGAAGCCGATGACAGGGCGGCGGCGTGGCTACACCTTC,CATSREGKPMTGRRRGYTF,TRBV15,TRBJ1-2,once,TRBD1
TGCGCCAGCAGCCAAGATTGGGGACGTGGGAATACGCAGTATTTT,CASSQDWGRGNTQYF,TRBV4-1,TRBJ2-3,.,.
TGTGCCAGCAGTTCTTCTAGAGGCTACACCTTC,CASSSSRGYTF,TRBV6-1,TRBJ1-2,.,.
TGTGCCAGCAGCTTGGGACAGACAGCTTTCTTT,CASSLGQTAFF,TRBV7-2,TRBJ1-1,.,TRBD1
TGTGCCAGCAGTTTATCAGGCCACACAGATACGCAGTATTTT,CASSLSGHTDTQYF,TRBV27,TRBJ2-3,once,.
TGCGCCAGCAGCTTGGCAGGCGGGGCTAGCACAGATACGCAGTATTTT,CASSLAGGASTDTQYF,TRBV5-1,TRBJ2-3,.,.
TGTGCCAGCACCTCCGGGGGACTAAATCAGCCCCAGCATTTT,CASTSGGLNQPQHF,TRBV2,TRBJ1-5,.,.
TGTGCCAGCAGCTTAGCGGGGACAGGGCTCGAAGCTTTCTTT,CASSLAGTGLEAFF,TRBV7-8,TRBJ1-1,.,TRBD1
TGCGCCAGCAGCTTGGGCAGGGATGATTGGAACACTGAAGCTTTCTTT,CASSLGRDDWNTEAFF,TRBV5-1,TRBJ1-1,.,.
TGCAGTGCTTCGGACGGACCTGAAGCTTTCTTT,CSASDGPEAFF,TRBV20-1,TRBJ1-1,.,.
TGTGCCAGCAGTGGAATGTCGCGAACCCAAGAGACCCAGTACTTC,CASSGMSRTQETQYF,TRBV2,TRBJ2-5,.,.
TGTGCCAGTTGGGACAGGTGGAACTATGGCTACACCTTC,CASWDRWNYGYTF,TRBV19,TRBJ1-2,.,TRBD1
TGCGCCAGCAGCCCTACCGGTTCCACCGAGCAGTACTTC,CASSPTGSTEQYF,TRBV4-1,TRBJ2-7,once,.
TGTGCCAGCAGTCCCGGACAAATGAACACCGGGGAGCTGTTTTTT,CASSPGQMNTGELFF,TRBV2,TRBJ2-2,.,.
TGTGCCAGCAGCGCACTCGGGCAGGCTGGGGAAAAACTGTTTTTT,CASSALGQAGEKLFF,TRBV9,TRBJ1-4,.,.
TGTGCCAGCAGTTTGGGGCTAGCGGGGGTCACAGATACGCAGTATTTT,CASSLGLAGVTDTQYF,TRBV27,TRBJ2-3,.,TRBD2
TGCGCCAGCAGCTTGGGAGGGTCTTTCTCCTACGAGCAGTACTTC,CASSLGGSFSYEQYF,TRBV5-1,TRBJ2-7,.,.
TGTGCCAGCACCGTATGGTACGGCCGGGAGCAGTACTTC,CASTVWYGREQYF,TRBV5-8,TRBJ2-7,.,.
TGTGCCAGCTCACCACCCCTAGCGGGGGGGCCAGGTAGCTCCTACGAGCAGTACTTC,CASSPPLAGGPGSSYEQYF,TRBV18,TRBJ2-7,.,TRBD2
TGTGCCAGTAGTATAGTAAAGATTTCTGGGGCCAACGTCCTGACTTTC,CASSIVKISGANVLTF,TRBV19,TRBJ2-6,.,.
TGTGCCAGTAGTTCGACATCGGGACTTCCCAAAGAGACCCAGTACTTC,CASSSTSGLPKETQYF,TRBV19,TRBJ2-5,.,.
TGCGCCAGCAGCCCCGGGCGACAGGGCGAGTACTTC,CASSPGRQGEYF,TRBV7-9,TRBJ2-5,.,TRBD1
TGTGCCAGCAGCTTATGGGGGGGTCTCACTGAAGCTTTCTTT,CASSLWGGLTEAFF,TRBV7-2,TRBJ1-1,.,.
TGTGCCAGTAGTGTATCCGGGAACGAAAAACTGTTTTTT,CASSVSGNEKLFF,TRBV19,TRBJ1-4,few,.
TGTGCCAGTAGTCTTACATTGAACACCGGGGAGCTGTTTTTT,CASSLTLNTGELFF,TRBV19,TRBJ2-2,.,.
TGTGCCACAGGACAGACCTACGAGCAGTACTTC,CATGQTYEQYF,TRBV10-3,TRBJ2-7,.,.
TGTGCCAGTAGCGCGCAGCTACTACCTCGATACGAGCAGTACTTC,CASSAQLLPRYEQYF,TRBV19,TRBJ2-7,.,.
TGTGCCAGCAGCAGGGACAGGGGAAGAACCTACGAGCAGTACTTC,CASSRDRGRTYEQYF,TRBV5-5,TRBJ2-7,.,TRBD1
TGTGCCAGCAGCCTTGACAGATACTATGGCTACACCTTC,CASSLDRYYGYTF,TRBV7-2,TRBJ1-2,.,.
TGTGCCAGCAGTGTCTCAGGGGGCACTGAAGCTTTCTTT,CASSVSGGTEAFF,TRBV2,TRBJ1-1,few,TRBD1
TGTGCCAGCAGTTCCCCAACAGGGGTCGGCACTGAAGCTTTCTTT,CASSSPTGVGTEAFF,TRBV6-5,TRBJ1-1,.,TRBD1
TGTGCCAGCAGTTACGGTGACGCAGATACGCAGTATTTT,CASSYGDADTQYF,TRBV6-6,TRBJ2-3,.,.
TGCGCCAGCAGCCAAGGACAGCCATGGGGCACTGAAGCTTTCTTT,CASSQGQPWGTEAFF,TRBV4-3,TRBJ1-1,.,.
TGTGCCAGCAGCTTAACGGCCCGTAGTGAGCAGTTCTTC,CASSLTARSEQFF,TRBV7-9,TRBJ2-1,.,.
TGTGCCACCAGGCCGGGACTAGCGGTGGGTTTGAGGGAGCAGTTCTTC,CATRPGLAVGLREQFF,TRBV15,TRBJ2-1,.,TRBD2
TGTGCCAGCAGCCCATTGGGACCAATCACCGGGGAGCTGTTTTTT,CASSPLGPITGELFF,TRBV14,TRBJ2-2,.,.
TGCGCCAGCAGCTTGGTCCCCATGGCCGAGCAGTACTTC,CASSLVPMAEQYF,TRBV5-1,TRBJ2-7,.,.
TGTGCCAGTAGGCCGACAGGGCGGACTGAAGCTTTCTTT,CASRPTGRTEAFF,TRBV19,TRBJ1-1,.,TRBD1
TGTGCCAGCAAAGGAGATTTCTATAGCAATCAGCCCCAGCATTTT,CASKGDFYSNQPQHF,TRBV6-5,TRBJ1-5,.,.
TGTGCCAGTAGTTCTCTCGGGACAGGGGCCTACGAGCAGTACTTC,CASSSLGTGAYEQYF,TRBV19,TRBJ2-7,.,TRBD1
TGTGCCAGCAGTTACTCGACAGGGCCCTATGGCTACACCTTC,CASSYSTGPYGYTF,TRBV6-5,TRBJ1-2,.,TRBD1
TGTGCCAGTAGTACAGGGACAGATATTAACTATGGCTACACCTTC,CASSTGTDINYGYTF,TRBV19,TRBJ1-2,.,TRBD1
TGTGCTAGTGGTTTGGTACAGGGTTTTGGCGAGCAGTACTTC,CASGLVQGFGEQYF,TRBV12-5,TRBJ2-7,.,.
TGTGCCAGCACCTCTCTGATGTCGACAGGGGGTGGCTACACCTTC,CASTSLMSTGGGYTF,TRBV7-2,TRBJ1-2,.,TRBD1
TGTGCCAGCAGGAGACAGTTTAACTATGGCTACACCTTC,CASRRQFNYGYTF,TRBV2,TRBJ1-2,.,.
TGTGCCAGTAGTATAGAGGGAGAGTACGGCTACACCTTC,CASSIEGEYGYTF,TRBV19,TRBJ1-2,.,.
TGCGCCAGCAGCTCAGTGGCAGGGAACCTGGCTGAAGCTTTCTTT,CASSSVAGNLAEAFF,TRBV5-1,TRBJ1-1,once,.
TGTGCCAGCAGCTCCCCTACTCTAGCGGGGGTCGGGAATGAGCAGTTCTTC,CASSSPTLAGVGNEQFF,TRBV7-2,TRBJ2-1,.,TRBD2